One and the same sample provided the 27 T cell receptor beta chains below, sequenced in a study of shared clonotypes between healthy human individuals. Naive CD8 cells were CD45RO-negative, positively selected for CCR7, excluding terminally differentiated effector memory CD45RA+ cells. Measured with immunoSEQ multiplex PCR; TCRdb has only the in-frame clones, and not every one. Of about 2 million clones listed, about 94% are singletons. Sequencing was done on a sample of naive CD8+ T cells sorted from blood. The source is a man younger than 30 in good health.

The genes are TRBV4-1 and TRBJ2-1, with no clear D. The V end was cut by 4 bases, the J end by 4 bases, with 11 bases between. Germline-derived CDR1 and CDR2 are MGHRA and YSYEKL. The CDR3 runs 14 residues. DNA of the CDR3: TGCGCCAGCAGCCCCAAGCTCGGGTACAATGAGCAGTTCTTC. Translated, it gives CASSPKLGYNEQFF.

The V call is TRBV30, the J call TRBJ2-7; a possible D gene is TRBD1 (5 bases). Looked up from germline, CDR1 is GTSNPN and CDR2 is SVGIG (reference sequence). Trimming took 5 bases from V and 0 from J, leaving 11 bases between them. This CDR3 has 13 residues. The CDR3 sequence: CAWAPDSSYEQYF. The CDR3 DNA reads TGTGCCTGGGCTCCCGACAGCTCCTACGAGCAGTACTTC.

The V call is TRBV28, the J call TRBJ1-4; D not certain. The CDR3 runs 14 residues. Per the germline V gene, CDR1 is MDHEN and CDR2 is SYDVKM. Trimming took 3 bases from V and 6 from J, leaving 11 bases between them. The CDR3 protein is CASSFLAPDEKLFF. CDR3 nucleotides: TGTGCCAGCAGTTTCCTGGCCCCGGATGAAAAACTGTTTTTT.

This chain's CDR3 is CASSSSGFQETQYF. The CDR3 DNA sequence: TGTGCCAGCAGCTCTAGCGGATTCCAAGAGACCCAGTACTTC. The rearrangement joins TRBV7-9 to TRBJ2-5; TRBD2 agrees at 7 bases. The length of the CDR3 is 14 residues. The germline CDR1 and CDR2 sequences are SEHNR and FQNEAQ (reference sequence). Trimming cost V 4 bases and J 1 base; bases outside gene matches: 3.

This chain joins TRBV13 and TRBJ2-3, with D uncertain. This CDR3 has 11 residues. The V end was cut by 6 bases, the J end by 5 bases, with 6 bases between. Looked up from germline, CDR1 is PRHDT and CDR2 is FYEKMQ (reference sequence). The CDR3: CASSTLDTQYF. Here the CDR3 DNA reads TGTGCCAGCAGTACCCTAGATACGCAGTATTTT.

CDR3 region: CASSDTPGSYNEQFF. The DNA for the CDR3 is TGTGCCAGCAGTGACACCCCAGGCTCCTACAATGAGCAGTTCTTC. The chain is built from TRBV6-4 and TRBJ2-1, with D unresolved. Germline-derived CDR1 and CDR2 are MRHNA and SNTAGT. The CDR3 is 15 residues long. The ends were cut back, 2 bases at V and 0 bases at J, with 8 bases in the middle.

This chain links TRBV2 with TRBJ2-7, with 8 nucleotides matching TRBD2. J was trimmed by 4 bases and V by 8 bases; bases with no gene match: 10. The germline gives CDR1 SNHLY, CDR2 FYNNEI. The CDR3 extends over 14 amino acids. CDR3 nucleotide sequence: TGTGCCAGCTCACTACTTGGACTAGCTTACGAGCAGTACTTC. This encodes CASSLLGLAYEQYF.

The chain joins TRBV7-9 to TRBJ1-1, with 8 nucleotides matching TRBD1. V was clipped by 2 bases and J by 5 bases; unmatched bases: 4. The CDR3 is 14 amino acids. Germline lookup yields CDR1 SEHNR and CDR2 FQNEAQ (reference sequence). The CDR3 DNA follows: TGTGCCAGCAGCTTATTCACAGGGGGTACTGAAGCTTTCTTT. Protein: CASSLFTGGTEAFF.

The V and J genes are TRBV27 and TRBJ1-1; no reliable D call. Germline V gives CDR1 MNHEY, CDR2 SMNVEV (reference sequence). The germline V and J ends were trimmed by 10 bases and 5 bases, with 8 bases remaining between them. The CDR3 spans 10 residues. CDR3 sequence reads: CAKIGTEAFF. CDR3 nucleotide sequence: TGTGCCAAAATCGGGACTGAAGCTTTCTTT.

The CDR3 loop is CASSFPVASFEQYF. The CDR3 DNA sequence: TGTGCCAGCAGTTTCCCCGTCGCCTCATTCGAGCAGTACTTC. The chain employs TRBV28 and TRBJ2-7; D call uncertain. The CDR3 spans 14 residues. Per germline, CDR1 MDHEN and CDR2 SYDVKM. The ends were cut back, 3 bases at V and 6 bases at J, with 15 bases in the middle.

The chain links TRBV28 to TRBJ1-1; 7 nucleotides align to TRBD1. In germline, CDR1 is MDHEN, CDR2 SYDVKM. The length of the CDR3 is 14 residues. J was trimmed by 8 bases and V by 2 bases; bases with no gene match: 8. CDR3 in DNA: TGTGCCAGCAGTTTACGGGCAGGGGGGGGCGAAGCTTTCTTT. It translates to CASSLRAGGGEAFF.

CDR3 loop: CASSLVLTGNTEAFF. DNA for the CDR3: TGCGCCAGCAGCTTGGTCCTGACAGGGAACACTGAAGCTTTCTTT. The chain employs TRBV5-1 and TRBJ1-1; a possible D gene is TRBD1 (6 bases). Trimming pared 0 bases from V and 1 base from J, leaving 10 bases between. The CDR3 totals 15 residues. Germline V gives CDR1 SGHRS, CDR2 YFSETQ.

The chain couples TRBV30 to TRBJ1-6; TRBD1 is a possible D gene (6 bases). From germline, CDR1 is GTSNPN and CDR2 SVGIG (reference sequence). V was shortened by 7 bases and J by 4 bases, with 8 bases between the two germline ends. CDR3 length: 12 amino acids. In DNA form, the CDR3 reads TGTGCCTTGACAGGTTATAATTCACCCCTCCACTTT. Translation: CALTGYNSPLHF. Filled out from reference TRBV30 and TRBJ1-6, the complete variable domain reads SQTIHQWPATLVQPVGSPLSLECTVEGTSNPNLYWYRQAAGRGLQLLFYSVGIGQISSEVPQNLSASRPQDRQFILSSKKLLLSDSGFYLCALTGYNSPLHFGNGTRLTVT.

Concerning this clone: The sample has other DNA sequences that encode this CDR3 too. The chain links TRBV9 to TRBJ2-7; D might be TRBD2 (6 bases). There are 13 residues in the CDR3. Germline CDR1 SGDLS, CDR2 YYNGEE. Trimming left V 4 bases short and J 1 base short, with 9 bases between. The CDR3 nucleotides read TGTGCCAGCAGCCCGGGGGTATCCTACGAGCAGTACTTC. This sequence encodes CASSPGVSYEQYF. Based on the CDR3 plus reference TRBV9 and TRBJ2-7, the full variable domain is DSGVTQTPKHLITATGQRVTLRCSPRSGDLSVYWYQQSLDQGLQFLIQYYNGEERAKGNILERFSAQQFPDLHSELNLSSLELGDSALYFCASSPGVSYEQYFGPGTRLTVT.

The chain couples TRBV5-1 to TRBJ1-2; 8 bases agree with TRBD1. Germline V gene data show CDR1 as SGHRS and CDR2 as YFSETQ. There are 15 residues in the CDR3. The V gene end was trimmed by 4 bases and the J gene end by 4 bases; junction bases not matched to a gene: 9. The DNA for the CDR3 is TGCGCCAGCAGCCCGTCGACAGGGGACGTCTATGGCTACACCTTC. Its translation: CASSPSTGDVYGYTF.

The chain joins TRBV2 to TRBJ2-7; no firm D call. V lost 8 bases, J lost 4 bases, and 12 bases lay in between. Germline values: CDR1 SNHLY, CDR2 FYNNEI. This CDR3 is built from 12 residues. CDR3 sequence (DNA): TGTGCCAGCGGTCCCTCAATGTACGAGCAGTACTTC. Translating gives CASGPSMYEQYF.

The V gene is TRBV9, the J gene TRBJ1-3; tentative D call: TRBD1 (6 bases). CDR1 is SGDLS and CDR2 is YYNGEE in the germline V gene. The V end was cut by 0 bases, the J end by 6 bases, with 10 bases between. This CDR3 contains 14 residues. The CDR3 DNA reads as TGTGCCAGCAGCGTAGGCCCAGGGGAAAACACCATATATTTT. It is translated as CASSVGPGENTIYF.

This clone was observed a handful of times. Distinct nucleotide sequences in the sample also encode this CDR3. The CDR3 DNA reads TGTGCCAGCAGCTTGGGGGGGTACGAGCAGTACTTC. Translation: CASSLGGYEQYF. This chain links TRBV5-4 with TRBJ2-7; D may match TRBD1 or TRBD2 (5 bases each). The CDR3 runs 12 residues. The V end was cut by 0 bases, the J end by 4 bases, with 5 bases between. Germline V gene lookup returns CDR1 SGHNT and CDR2 YYREEE (reference sequence).

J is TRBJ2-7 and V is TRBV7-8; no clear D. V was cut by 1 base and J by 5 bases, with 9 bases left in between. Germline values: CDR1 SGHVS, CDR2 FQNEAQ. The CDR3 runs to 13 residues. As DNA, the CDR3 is TGTGCCAGCAGCTTAGGGCCAATCGACGAGCAGTACTTC. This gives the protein CASSLGPIDEQYF.

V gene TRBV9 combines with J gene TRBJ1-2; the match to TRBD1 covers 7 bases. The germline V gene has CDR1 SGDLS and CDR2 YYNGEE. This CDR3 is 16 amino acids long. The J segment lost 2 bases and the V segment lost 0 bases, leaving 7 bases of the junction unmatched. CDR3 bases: TGTGCCAGCAGCGTAGGAAAACAGGGGCCCAACTATGGCTACACCTTC. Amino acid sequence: CASSVGKQGPNYGYTF.

The CDR3 is CASSYITEQETQYF. The CDR3 nucleotides are TGTGCCAGCAGTTACATTACGGAGCAAGAGACCCAGTACTTC. This chain connects TRBV6-6 to TRBJ2-5, with unresolved D. Germline V lookup: CDR1 MNHNY, CDR2 SVGAGI (reference sequence). V dropped 2 bases and J dropped 2 bases, with 9 bases sitting between them. CDR3 length: 14 amino acids.

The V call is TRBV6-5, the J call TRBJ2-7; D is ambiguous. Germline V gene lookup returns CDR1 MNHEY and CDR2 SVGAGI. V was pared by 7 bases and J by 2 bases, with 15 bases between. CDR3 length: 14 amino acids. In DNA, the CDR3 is TGTGCCAGCACCCAGATAGGGAAACCCTACGAGCAGTACTTC. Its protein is CASTQIGKPYEQYF.

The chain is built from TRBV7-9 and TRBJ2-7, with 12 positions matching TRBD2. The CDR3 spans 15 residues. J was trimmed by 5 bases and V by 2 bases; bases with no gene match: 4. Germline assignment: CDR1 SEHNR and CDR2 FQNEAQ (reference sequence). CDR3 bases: TGTGCCAGCAGCTTATCTAGCGGGAGGGTCAACGAGCAGTACTTC. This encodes CASSLSSGRVNEQYF.

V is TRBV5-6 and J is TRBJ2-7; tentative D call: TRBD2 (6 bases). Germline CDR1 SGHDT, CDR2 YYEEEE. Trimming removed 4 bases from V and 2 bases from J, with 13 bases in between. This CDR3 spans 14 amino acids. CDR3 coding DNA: TGTGCCAGCAGCGTTAGCGGACATGCCTACGAGCAGTACTTC. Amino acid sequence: CASSVSGHAYEQYF. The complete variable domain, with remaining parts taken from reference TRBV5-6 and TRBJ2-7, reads DAGVTQSPTHLIKTRGQQVTLRCSPKSGHDTVSWYQQALGQGPQFIFQYYEEEERQRGNFPDRFSGHQFPNYSSELNVNALLLGDSALYLCASSVSGHAYEQYFGPGTRLTVT.

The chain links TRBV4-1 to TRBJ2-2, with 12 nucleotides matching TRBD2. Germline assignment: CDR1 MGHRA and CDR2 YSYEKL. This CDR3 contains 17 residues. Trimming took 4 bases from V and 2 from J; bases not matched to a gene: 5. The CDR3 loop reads CASSLRTSGDNTGELFF. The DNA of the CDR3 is TGCGCCAGCAGCCTTAGGACTAGCGGGGATAACACCGGGGAGCTGTTTTTT.

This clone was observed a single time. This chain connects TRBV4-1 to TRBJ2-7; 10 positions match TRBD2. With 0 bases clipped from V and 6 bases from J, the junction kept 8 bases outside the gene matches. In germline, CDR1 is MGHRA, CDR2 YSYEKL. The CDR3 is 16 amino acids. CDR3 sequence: CASSQEAGLAGAEQYF. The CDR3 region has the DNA TGCGCCAGCAGCCAAGAGGCGGGGCTAGCGGGGGCCGAGCAGTACTTC.

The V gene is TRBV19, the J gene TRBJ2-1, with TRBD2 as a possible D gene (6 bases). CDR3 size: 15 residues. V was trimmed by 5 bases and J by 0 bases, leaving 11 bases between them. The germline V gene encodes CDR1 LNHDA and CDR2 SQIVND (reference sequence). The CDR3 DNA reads TGTGCCAGTAGTTTCGACGGGAGCTCCTACAATGAGCAGTTCTTC. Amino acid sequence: CASSFDGSSYNEQFF. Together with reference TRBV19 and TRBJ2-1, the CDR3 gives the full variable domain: DGGITQSPKYLFRKEGQNVTLSCEQNLNHDAMYWYRQDPGQGLRLIYYSQIVNDFQKGDIAEGYSVSREKKESFPLTVTSAQKNPTAFYLCASSFDGSSYNEQFFGPGTRLTVL.